This T cell receptor (beta chain) was profiled in a study of blood T cell repertoires in COVID-19 (dated by TCRdb to the early 2020s). About the investigation overall: Collaborator samples came from the United States, Italy and Spain and covered acute and convalescent phases of COVID-19. The material from the prospective study consisted of cDNA or gDNA derived from T cells, B-cell-depleted T cells, or PBMCs. The dataset comprised deeply sampled blood TCRbeta repertoires from subjects exposed to, actively infected with, or recovered from COVID-19. The repertoires were released in a freely available public database meant as a resource for research on the immune response to SARS-CoV-2. Samples were obtained from the ongoing ImmuneRACE study (first 160 participants) and from roughly 1,300 subjects provided by 6 global collaborators. A de-identified subject ID, COVID-19 status, age in years and sex were almost always included in the sample metadata. Where HLA class I and class II types were available, the types were taken from metadata supplied by the sample provider, not from assay-based typing. Overall study results and their limits: How much clinical and demographic metadata was included differed by source and by participant, and the metadata was provided uncurated.

V was cut back by 0 bases and J by 5 bases, leaving a gap of 13 bases between them. Taken from cysteine to phenylalanine, the CDR3 has 15 residues. Only CDR3 DNA remains: 45 bases, in frame from the first base. The germline V gene (reference sequence) provides CDR1 LGHDT and CDR2 YNNKEL. On this clone itself: No antigen is known for it. No much larger clonotype is one base removed from it; base qualities were not supplied.

Each collaborating institution followed its own protocols to collect whole blood in K2EDTA tubes. For TCRbeta analysis, collaborators shipped samples as frozen whole blood, isolated PBMCs, or DNA extracted from either of those sample types. TCRbeta CDR3 regions were amplified from genomic DNA by means of the immunoSEQ Assay, a bias-controlled multiplex PCR. As for the original processing: The number of nucleated cells in each sample was estimated by amplification of reference gene primers within the assay. To quantify the absolute abundance of each unique TCRbeta CDR3 rearrangement, sequence reads were collapsed and filtered. For each sample, productive Simpson clonality was calculated by taking the square root of Simpson's diversity index across productive rearrangements. TCRdb mirrors the immuneACCESS table, restricted to in-frame sequences. Some clones are absent from its copies; in checked studies, under half trace to an unresolved V gene, and the reason for the others is unknown. The D gene and trimming were derived from the DNA, and the V and J assignments and clone size from that table. Within this sample are around 280,000 clones, with approximately 80% of them counted one time only. Approximately 4.1% of the sample belongs to the ten largest clones.

The rearranged segments are TRBV3-1 (or the pseudogene TRBV3-2) and TRBJ2-5; the D gene is unclear. Input material: peripheral blood. This clonotype was obtained from a woman aged 50 to 60 with active or convalescent COVID-19. This receptor carries the CDR3 CASSQDGRSVETQYF. The DNA sequence is TGTGCCAGCAGCCAAGATGGTCGGAGCGTGGAGACCCAGTACTTC.